In this sample, the clone carrying this T cell receptor (beta chain) turned up a few times. Its matching antigen is unknown. This sample is part of a study of post-analysis software for immune sequencing data. Findings of the study overall: Elevated frequency relative to controls characterized four or five TRBV segments in patients, TRBV5-6, TRBV5-1 and TRBV20-1 among them.

CDR1 and CDR2 from the germline V gene are LGHDT and YNNKEL (reference sequence). Trimming at V came to 1 base and at J to 12 bases, leaving 0 bases not matched to a gene. The CDR3 is made up of 11 amino acids. cDNA libraries of TCR beta carried unique molecular identifiers. TCRdb re-called the PCR reads with MiXCR, one entry per CDR3 protein. The sample has hundreds of thousands of distinct CDR3 sequences; approximately 59% are singletons. This clonotype originated in a girl aged 2 to 10 with multiple sclerosis. The V call is TRBV3-1, the J call TRBJ2-1; 7 nucleotides agree with TRBD2. Sequenced input: blood. The CDR3 region has the DNA TGTGCCAGCAGCCAAGCGGGGGGGCAGTTCTTC. Its translation is CASSQAGGQFF.